A single TCR beta chain is shown here with its context. TCRdb's copy holds only in-frame clones and misses some; the assay was immunoSEQ multiplex PCR. The table shows 180,000 or so clones, with 70% to 90% occurring only once. The sample originates from a study of blood T cell repertoires in COVID-19. Study-level information: Both acute and convalescent COVID-19 samples were obtained from the United States, Italy and Spain. PBMCs, B-cell-depleted T cells, or T cells were the source of the cDNA or gDNA that made up the material.

Germline CDR1 MNHEY, CDR2 SVGAGI. CDR3 length: 13 amino acids. The V gene end was trimmed by 4 bases and the J gene end by 6 bases; junction bases not matched to a gene: 4. Sequences were obtained from peripheral blood. The TCR originated in a woman aged 80 or over with acute or convalescent COVID-19. This rearrangement joins TRBV6-5 to TRBJ1-2; 8 positions match TRBD1. CDR3 amino acids: CASSLDREDGYTF. CDR3 bases: TGTGCCAGCAGTTTGGACAGGGAGGATGGCTACACCTTC.